The 4 T cell receptor beta chains reported below all come from one sample, sequenced in a study of OX40 agonist ivuxolimab in advanced cancers. Profiled with immunoSEQ multiplex PCR; TCRdb holds only in-frame clones, not every one. The sample yields about 72,000 clones, around 90% seen once. Specimen: CD4+ or CD8+ T cells sorted from blood, collected in a trial of the OX40 agonist ivuxolimab. These receptors were collected from an adult with an advanced solid tumor such as melanoma, head and neck, liver or kidney cancer.

Comment on this clone: Compared with germline, one end of the junction differs, possibly owing to a read error. V usage is TRBV5-4 and J usage is TRBJ2-2, with D tentatively TRBD2 (5 bases). Per the germline V gene, CDR1 is SGHNT and CDR2 is YYREEE (reference sequence). The CDR3 consists of 18 residues. CDR3 sequence (DNA): TGCGCCAGCAGCCAAGATCCGCCCGGGAAAAGTCAAGGCGGGGAGCTGTTTTTT. It is translated as CASSQDPPGKSQGGELFF.

The chain joins TRBV4-3 to TRBJ2-1; D is possibly TRBD2 (5 bases). CDR1 and CDR2 from the germline V gene are LGHNA and YSLEER. The CDR3 is made up of 18 amino acids. Trimming removed 1 base at V and 0 bases at J, with 16 bases between. The CDR3 loop is CASSQGLRAGSSYNEQFF. The DNA for the CDR3 is TGCGCCAGCAGCCAAGGATTGAGGGCAGGAAGCTCCTACAATGAGCAGTTCTTC.

The CDR3 sequence is CASSTTGGGNTEAFF. CDR3 in DNA: TGTGCCAGCAGCACGACCGGAGGGGGGAACACTGAAGCTTTCTTT. This rearrangement joins TRBV21-1 to TRBJ1-1. TRBV21-1 is a pseudogene segment. The CDR3 extends over 15 amino acids.

This sequence joins TRBV6-6 and TRBJ2-7; D is undetermined. Per the germline V gene, CDR1 is MNHNY and CDR2 is SVGAGI (reference sequence). This CDR3 has 12 amino acids. V shed 6 bases and J shed 2 bases, with 8 bases lying between them. CDR3 in DNA: TGTGCCAGCAGCCCTACCCCCTACGAGCAGTACTTC. Translating gives CASSPTPYEQYF.